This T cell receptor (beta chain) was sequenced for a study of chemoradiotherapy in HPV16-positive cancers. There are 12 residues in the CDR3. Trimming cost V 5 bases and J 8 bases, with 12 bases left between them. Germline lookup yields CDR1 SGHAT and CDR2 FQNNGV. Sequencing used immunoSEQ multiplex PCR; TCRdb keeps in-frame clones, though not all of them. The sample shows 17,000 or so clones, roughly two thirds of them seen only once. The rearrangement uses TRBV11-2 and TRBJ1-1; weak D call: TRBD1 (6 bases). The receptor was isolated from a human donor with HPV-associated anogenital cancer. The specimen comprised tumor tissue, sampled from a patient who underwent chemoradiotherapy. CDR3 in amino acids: CASSHQTGEAFF. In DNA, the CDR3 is TGTGCCAGCAGCCACCAGACAGGCGAAGCTTTCTTT.